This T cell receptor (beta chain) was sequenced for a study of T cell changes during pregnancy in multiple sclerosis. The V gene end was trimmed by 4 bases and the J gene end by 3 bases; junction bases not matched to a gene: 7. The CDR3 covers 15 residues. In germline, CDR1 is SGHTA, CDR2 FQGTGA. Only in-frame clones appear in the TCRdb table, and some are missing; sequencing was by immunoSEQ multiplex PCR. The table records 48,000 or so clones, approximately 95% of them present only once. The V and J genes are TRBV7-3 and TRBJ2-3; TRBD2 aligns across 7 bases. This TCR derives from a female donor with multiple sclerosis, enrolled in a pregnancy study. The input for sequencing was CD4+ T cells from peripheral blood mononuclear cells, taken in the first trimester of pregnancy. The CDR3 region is CASSSLAGATDTQYF. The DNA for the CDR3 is TGTGCCAGCAGCTCCTTAGCGGGCGCTACAGATACGCAGTATTTT. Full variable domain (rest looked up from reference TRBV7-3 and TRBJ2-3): GAGVSQTPSNKVTEKGKYVELRCDPISGHTALYWYRQSLGQGPEFLIYFQGTGAADDSGLPNDRFFAVRPEGSVSTLKIQRTERGDSAVYLCASSSLAGATDTQYFGPGTRLTVL.